The 31 T cell receptor beta chains below come from one sample, sequenced in a study of human T cells and chemical hapten exposure. Using its own MiXCR run on the RACE reads, TCRdb lists one record per CDR3 protein. The sample consists of around 340,000 distinct CDR3 sequences, roughly 6.9% of them appearing once. This sample's time point: patch test 1, 2 weeks after DPC sensitization. Specified treatment: therapeutic diphenylcyclopropenone sensitization with weekly scalp DPC. Sequences were derived from whole blood, sampled in connection with sensitization to the hapten diphenylcyclopropenone (DPC). These receptors were obtained from a young woman with alopecia areata. Some clones in this sample may be carry-over from other donors' samples.

The table lists this clonotype with a few counts. The genes are TRBV14 and TRBJ1-2; D gene uncertain. CDR1 and CDR2 (germline): SGHDN, FVKESK. CDR3 size: 12 residues. V shed 3 bases and J shed 5 bases, with 7 bases lying between them. The CDR3 DNA follows: TGTGCCAGCAGCCACACTACTTATGGCTACACCTTC. The encoded protein is CASSHTTYGYTF. Full variable domain (rest looked up from reference TRBV14 and TRBJ1-2): EAGVTQFPSHSVIEKGQTVTLRCDPISGHDNLYWYRRVMGKEIKFLLHFVKESKQDESGMPNNRFLAERTGGTYSTLKVQPAELEDSGVYFCASSHTTYGYTFGSGTRLTVV.

This clonotype was counted at least ten times. The gene calls are TRBV12-3 or TRBV12-4 and TRBJ1-1; D gene uncertain. The CDR3 is 14 amino acids. V lost 5 bases and J 7 bases, leaving 17 bases between the germline ends. CDR3 residues: CASSPSGPLNEAFF. CDR3 DNA sequence: TGTGCCAGCAGTCCCTCTGGACCGCTCAATGAAGCTTTCTTT.

This clonotype was seen more than once but under ten times. The chain employs TRBV12-3 or TRBV12-4 and TRBJ2-1, with TRBD1 matching 8 bases. Trimming took 5 bases from V and 8 from J; bases not matched to a gene: 5. The CDR3 contains 13 residues. The CDR3 bases are TGTGCCAGCAGTGTCGACAGGGGTGATGAGCAGTTCTTC. Protein: CASSVDRGDEQFF.

A few counts support this clonotype. The chain joins TRBV6-5 to TRBJ1-1, with a tentative D call TRBD1 (6 bases). With 2 bases removed from V and 2 bases from J, the gap between germline ends came to 9 bases. Germline assignment: CDR1 MNHEY and CDR2 SVGAGI. The CDR3 totals 14 residues. The CDR3 region is CASSYGGGNTEAFF. CDR3 coding DNA: TGTGCCAGCAGTTACGGGGGCGGTAACACTGAAGCTTTCTTT.

There are many counts of this clonotype. The V call is TRBV12-3 or TRBV12-4, the J call TRBJ2-3; TRBD1 might be the D (6 bases). Trimming stripped 6 bases from V and 1 base from J, with 14 bases between. This CDR3 is built from 15 residues. The CDR3 region has the DNA TGTGCCAGCAGCCGTTTAGGGGGAGGCACAGATACGCAGTATTTT. This codes for CASSRLGGGTDTQYF.

The chain combines TRBV10-2 with TRBJ2-3, with D maybe TRBD1 (6 bases). In germline, CDR1 is WSHSY, CDR2 SAAADI. Deletions cut 5 bases from V and 3 bases from J, with 15 bases between. This CDR3 region has 15 residues. The CDR3 sequence is CASSSTGQGTDTQYF. The CDR3, as DNA: TGCGCCAGCAGTTCCACAGGTCAGGGGACAGATACGCAGTATTTT.

This clonotype has at least ten counts. V and J are TRBV13 and TRBJ1-4; D may be TRBD1 (5 bases). V was shortened by 5 bases and J by 7 bases, with 23 bases between the two germline ends. Looked up from germline, CDR1 is PRHDT and CDR2 is FYEKMQ (reference sequence). CDR3 length: 17 amino acids. The CDR3 loop reads CASSPPRGTTEGEKLFF. CDR3 nucleotides: TGTGCCAGCAGCCCCCCTCGGGGGACTACGGAGGGTGAAAAACTGTTTTTT.

This clonotype occurred a few times. V and J are TRBV6-2 or TRBV6-3 and TRBJ2-3; 8 bases agree with TRBD2. The CDR3 loop spans 13 amino acids. V was clipped by 7 bases and J by 5 bases; unmatched bases: 5. CDR1 and CDR2 (germline): MNHEY, SVGEGT. The CDR3 bases are TGTGCCAGCATGGGTCGGGGGGGAGATACGCAGTATTTT. Residues: CASMGRGGDTQYF.

This clonotype occurred many times. J is TRBJ1-5 and V is TRBV6-2 or TRBV6-3, with 7 bases lining up with TRBD1. With 4 bases clipped from V and 3 bases from J, the junction kept 12 bases outside the gene matches. Germline V gives CDR1 MNHEY, CDR2 SVGEGT. The CDR3 loop spans 17 amino acids. In nucleotides, the CDR3 is TGTGCCAGCAGTTCCGTCAACAAAGAGGGGGCCAATCAGCCCCAGCATTTT. Translated: CASSSVNKEGANQPQHF.

The V gene is TRBV20-1, the J gene TRBJ2-5; 9 bases agree with TRBD2. The germline gives CDR1 DFQATT, CDR2 SNEGSKA (reference sequence). The CDR3 loop spans 16 amino acids. V lost 1 base to trimming and J lost 5 bases; unmatched junction nucleotides: 11. As DNA, the CDR3 is TGCAGTGCTAGAGGGAACCCCGGGACTAGCAGTGAGACCCAGTACTTC. Amino acids: CSARGNPGTSSETQYF.

This clonotype was detected ten times or more. The chain has TRBV11-2 and TRBJ2-1, with 12 positions matching TRBD2. The germline V gene encodes CDR1 SGHAT and CDR2 FQNNGV. The V gene end was trimmed by 0 bases and the J gene end by 2 bases; junction bases not matched to a gene: 8. This CDR3 is built from 19 residues. As DNA, the CDR3 is TGTGCCAGCAGCTTAGAATCCCCCAGGACTAGCGGGGCCTACAATGAGCAGTTCTTC. Its translation is CASSLESPRTSGAYNEQFF.

In its sample, this clonotype was seen a few times. V and J are TRBV2 and TRBJ1-2, with D uncertain. CDR1 is SNHLY and CDR2 is FYNNEI in the germline V gene. Trimming removed 9 bases at V and 8 bases at J, with 10 bases between. There are 10 residues in the CDR3. The CDR3 DNA sequence: TGTGCCAGTTATAGGGAGGGCTACACCTTC. Its protein is CASYREGYTF.

The rearrangement joins TRBV7-9 to TRBJ1-2; no clear D. This CDR3 contains 17 residues. V shed 1 base and J shed 6 bases, with 21 bases lying between them. From germline, CDR1 is SEHNR and CDR2 FQNEAQ (reference sequence). The CDR3 region is CASSLESAAQVFNGYTF. The CDR3 nucleotides read TGTGCCAGCAGCTTAGAGTCAGCCGCTCAGGTCTTCAATGGCTACACCTTC.

This clonotype has a handful of counts. V is TRBV21-1 and J is TRBJ2-5; the D segment call TRBD1 is taken from the table without a DNA check. TRBV21-1 is recorded as a pseudogene. CDR3 length equals 15 residues. This CDR3 is CAGHWGNPFQETQYF. CDR3 sequence (DNA): TGTGCCGGCCACTGGGGGAATCCATTTCAAGAGACCCAGTACTTC.

This clonotype was counted many times. The chain is built from TRBV7-8 and TRBJ2-4; D remains ambiguous. Germline V gives CDR1 SGHVS, CDR2 FQNEAQ. The CDR3 consists of 16 residues. Between the trimmed V and J ends, which lost 3 bases and 0 bases, there was a span of 12 bases. CDR3 DNA sequence: TGTGCCAGCAGCTTTACTGGCACCTTAGCCAAAAACATTCAGTACTTC. Its translation: CASSFTGTLAKNIQYF. The full variable domain, rest sourced from reference TRBV7-8 and TRBJ2-4, is GAGVSQSPRYKVAKRGQDVALRCDPISGHVSLFWYQQALGQGPEFLTYFQNEAQLDKSGLPSDRFFAERPEGSVSTLKIQRTQQEDSAVYLCASSFTGTLAKNIQYFGAGTRLSVL.

This clonotype was seen many times. The chain carries TRBV5-1 and TRBJ2-3, with D perhaps being TRBD1 or TRBD2 (6 bases each). This CDR3 spans 16 amino acids. V was pared by 2 bases and J by 2 bases, with 15 bases between. The germline gives CDR1 SGHRS, CDR2 YFSETQ. The CDR3: CASSFSRGASTDTQYF. In DNA, the CDR3 is TGCGCCAGCAGCTTTTCTAGGGGGGCCTCCACAGATACGCAGTATTTT.

This clonotype showed up many times. The V and J genes are TRBV6-1 and TRBJ1-5; 8 bases are a match to TRBD1. CDR3 length equals 16 residues. Germline V CDR1 and CDR2: MNHNS, SASEGT. Germline trimming cut 6 bases from V and 4 bases from J; bases unmatched to any gene: 11. The CDR3: CASRRTGPNSNQPQHF. CDR3 sequence (DNA): TGTGCCAGCAGGAGGACAGGGCCAAACTCTAATCAGCCCCAGCATTTT.

This rearrangement joins TRBV5-5 to TRBJ2-7; D possibly corresponds to TRBD2 (5 bases). This CDR3 has 14 residues. The V end was cut by 4 bases, the J end by 2 bases, with 13 bases between. Germline loops: CDR1 SGHKS, CDR2 YYEKEE (reference sequence). The CDR3 bases are TGTGCCAGCAGCCCCTTATCGGGGACCTACGAGCAGTACTTC. This gives the protein CASSPLSGTYEQYF. The full variable domain, in which reference TRBV5-5 and TRBJ2-7 provide the parts outside the CDR3, is DAGVTQSPTHLIKTRGQQVTLRCSPISGHKSVSWYQQVLGQGPQFIFQYYEKEERGRGNFPDRFSARQFPNYSSELNVNALLLGDSALYLCASSPLSGTYEQYFGPGTRLTVT.

The chain joins TRBV6-2 or TRBV6-3 to TRBJ1-1; D perhaps matches TRBD1 (5 bases). This CDR3 contains 13 residues. V was clipped by 8 bases and J by 6 bases, with 16 bases between them. Germline CDR1 and CDR2: MNHEY and SVGEGT. The CDR3 sequence is CASLGPQDAEAFF. CDR3 coding DNA: TGTGCCAGCCTGGGGCCCCAGGACGCTGAAGCTTTCTTT.

In its sample, this clonotype was seen many times. The chain is built from TRBV7-9 and TRBJ2-7; TRBD1 matches at 8 bases. Germline V gene sequence: CDR1 SEHNR, CDR2 FQNEAQ (reference sequence). The CDR3 totals 17 residues. V shed 5 bases and J 5 bases; nucleotides not matched to a gene: 17. CDR3 coding DNA: TGTGCCAGCAGCGCCCACCGGACAGGGATAGAGGGGGACGAGCAGTACTTC. Translating gives CASSAHRTGIEGDEQYF.

This clonotype was seen repeatedly, ten times or more. V is TRBV12-3 or TRBV12-4 and J is TRBJ2-1; tentatively, D is TRBD1 or TRBD2 (6 bases each). This CDR3 has 14 residues. Deletions cut 6 bases from V and 0 bases from J, with 9 bases between. The CDR3 DNA follows: TGTGCCAGCAGGGGGGGCAGCTCCTACAATGAGCAGTTCTTC. Its protein is CASRGGSSYNEQFF.

The CDR3 region has the DNA TGTGCCAGCAGCCGGACAGGTTCGAACACTGAAGCTTTCTTT. Translating it yields CASSRTGSNTEAFF. The V and J genes are TRBV3-1 and TRBJ1-1; 7 bases fit TRBD1. J was trimmed by 1 base and V by 4 bases; bases with no gene match: 3. Germline V gene lookup returns CDR1 LGHDT and CDR2 YNNKEL (reference sequence). The CDR3 totals 14 residues.

The chain couples TRBV14 to TRBJ1-2; TRBD1 aligns across 7 bases. Losses at the gene ends were 2 bases for V and 8 bases for J; bases not matched to a gene: 8. The CDR3 is 14 residues long. CDR1 and CDR2 from the germline V gene are SGHDN and FVKESK. CDR3 in amino acids: CASSQRGPRRGYTF. In nucleotides, the CDR3 is TGTGCCAGCAGCCAAAGGGGGCCAAGGCGCGGCTACACCTTC.

As to this clonotype: Its ends do not fully match the called genes, so a read error is possible. The gene calls are TRBV5-4 and TRBJ1-6; D not certain. CDR1 and CDR2 (germline): SGHNT, YYREEE (reference sequence). This CDR3 has 15 amino acids. The CDR3 nucleotides read TGTGCCAGCATCTTGGGCACCTCTTATAATTCACCCCTCCACTTT. Protein sequence: CASILGTSYNSPLHF.

V gene TRBV12-3 or TRBV12-4 combines with J gene TRBJ2-5; D unresolved. The CDR3 totals 12 residues. Trimming took off 6 bases at V and 1 base at J, with 6 bases between the two ends. CDR3 loop: CASSKIQETQYF. CDR3 coding DNA: TGTGCCAGCAGCAAAATCCAAGAGACCCAGTACTTC.

The chain combines TRBV11-1 with TRBJ1-6; TRBD1 might be the D (6 bases). Per germline, CDR1 SGHAT and CDR2 FQDESV (reference sequence). The CDR3 sequence is 15 residues long. Trimming cost V 2 bases and J 6 bases, with 11 bases left between them. Here the CDR3 reads CASSLSDSSNSPLHF. The CDR3 DNA reads as TGTGCCAGCAGCTTATCGGACAGTAGTAATTCACCCCTCCACTTT.

This clonotype appeared a few times. The rearrangement joins TRBV9 to TRBJ2-3; 7 bases are shared with TRBD2. From germline, CDR1 is SGDLS and CDR2 YYNGEE. The CDR3 extends over 16 amino acids. V dropped 0 bases and J dropped 1; count of bases not matched to a gene: 5. DNA for the CDR3: TGTGCCAGCAGCGTAGTAATGGGGGGGGGCACAGATACGCAGTATTTT. It translates to CASSVVMGGGTDTQYF.

This clonotype was recorded many times. The chain uses TRBV3-1 and TRBJ2-1; no reliable D call. The germline CDR1 and CDR2 sequences are LGHDT and YNNKEL (reference sequence). The CDR3 has 13 residues. The V end was cut by 1 base, the J end by 3 bases, with 4 bases between. In DNA, the CDR3 is TGTGCCAGCAGCCAAGCCCACTACAATGAGCAGTTCTTC. Its translation: CASSQAHYNEQFF.

This chain links TRBV6-2 or TRBV6-3 with TRBJ2-5; 8 nucleotides agree with TRBD1. From germline, CDR1 is MNHEY and CDR2 SVGEGT. J was trimmed by 7 bases and V by 5 bases; bases with no gene match: 6. There are 13 residues in the CDR3. The CDR3 loop reads CASSRGQGGTQYF. The DNA for the CDR3 is TGTGCCAGCAGTCGAGGACAGGGCGGGACCCAGTACTTC.

This clonotype appeared a few times. The chain combines TRBV6-2 or TRBV6-3 with TRBJ2-1; D is uncertain. V was cut by 2 bases and J by 8 bases, with 16 bases left in between. Germline CDR1 MNHEY, CDR2 SVGEGT. The CDR3 runs 15 residues. The CDR3 protein is CASSYLPGTVYEQFF. CDR3 DNA: TGTGCCAGCAGTTACCTCCCCGGTACTGTTTATGAGCAGTTCTTC.

V gene TRBV6-5 combines with J gene TRBJ1-1; 8 bases align to TRBD1. Losses at the gene ends were 7 bases for V and 1 base for J; bases not matched to a gene: 8. The CDR3 sequence is 15 residues long. Germline CDR1 and CDR2: MNHEY and SVGAGI. The CDR3 loop reads CASTTTGASNTEAFF. The CDR3, as DNA: TGTGCCAGCACTACGACAGGGGCATCGAACACTGAAGCTTTCTTT.